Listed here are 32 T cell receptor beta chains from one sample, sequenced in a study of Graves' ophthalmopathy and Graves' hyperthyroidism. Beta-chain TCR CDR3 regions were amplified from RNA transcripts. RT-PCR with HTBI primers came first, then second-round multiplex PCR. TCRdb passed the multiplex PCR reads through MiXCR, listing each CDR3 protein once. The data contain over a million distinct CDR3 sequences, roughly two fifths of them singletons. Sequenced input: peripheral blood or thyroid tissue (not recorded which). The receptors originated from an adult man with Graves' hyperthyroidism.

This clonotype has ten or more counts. The CDR3 sequence: CASSAGDWGRSETQYF. The DNA for the CDR3 is TGTGCCAGCAGCGCTGGAGATTGGGGACGGTCAGAGACCCAGTACTTC. The gene calls are TRBV5-6 and TRBJ2-5; tentatively, D is TRBD1 or TRBD2 (5 bases each). Trimming removed 4 bases at V and 4 bases at J, with 20 bases between. The CDR3 is 16 residues long. The germline CDR1 and CDR2 sequences are SGHDT and YYEEEE.

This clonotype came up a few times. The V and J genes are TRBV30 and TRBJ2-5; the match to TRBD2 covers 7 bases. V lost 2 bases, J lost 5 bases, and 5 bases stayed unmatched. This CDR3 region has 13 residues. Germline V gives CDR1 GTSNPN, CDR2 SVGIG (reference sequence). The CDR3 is CAWSLMGGETQYF. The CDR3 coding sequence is TGTGCCTGGAGTTTAATGGGAGGGGAGACCCAGTACTTC.

Written as DNA, the CDR3 is TGTGCCAGCAGTACTGGCGGGGCGAACCAAGAGACCCAGTACTTC. Protein product: CASSTGGANQETQYF. The V gene is TRBV6-6, the J gene TRBJ2-5, with D possibly TRBD2 on 6 matching bases. V lost 5 bases and J lost 0, with 13 bases in between. This CDR3 comprises 15 residues. Per the germline V gene, CDR1 is MNHNY and CDR2 is SVGAGI (reference sequence).

The CDR3 here is CATREARTGGSYNSPLHF. CDR3 coding DNA: TGTGCCACACGGGAGGCAAGAACAGGGGGCTCCTATAATTCACCCCTCCACTTT. V usage is TRBV10-3 and J usage is TRBJ1-6, with 8 bases that match TRBD1. CDR3 length equals 18 residues. Germline V lookup: CDR1 ENHRY, CDR2 SYGVKD. V trimming: 10 bases; J trimming: 0 bases; junction bases outside the gene matches: 14.

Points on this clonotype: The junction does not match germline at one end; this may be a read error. This chain's CDR3 is CANSQRRGQETQYF. In DNA form, the CDR3 reads TGTGCCAACAGCCAGAGGAGGGGCCAAGAGACCCAGTACTTC. The genes are TRBV7-2 and TRBJ2-5; possible D gene TRBD2, 6 bases. The CDR3 runs 14 residues. Germline CDR1 SGHTA, CDR2 FQGNSA.

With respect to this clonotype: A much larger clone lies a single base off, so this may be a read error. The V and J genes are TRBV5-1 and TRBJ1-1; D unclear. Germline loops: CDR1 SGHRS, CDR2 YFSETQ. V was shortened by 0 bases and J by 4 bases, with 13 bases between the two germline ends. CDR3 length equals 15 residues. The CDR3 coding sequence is TGCGCCAGCAGCTTGGGTCCAGTAATGGCCACTGAAGCTTTCTTT. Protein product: CASSLGPVMATEAFF.

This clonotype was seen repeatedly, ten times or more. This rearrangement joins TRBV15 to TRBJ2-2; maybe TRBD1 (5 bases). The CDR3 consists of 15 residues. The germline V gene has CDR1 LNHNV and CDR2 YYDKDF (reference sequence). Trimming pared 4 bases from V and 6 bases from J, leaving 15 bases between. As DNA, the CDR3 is TGTGCCACCAGCAACACAAGGGGTGGCGCCGGGGAGCTGTTTTTT. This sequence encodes CATSNTRGGAGELFF.

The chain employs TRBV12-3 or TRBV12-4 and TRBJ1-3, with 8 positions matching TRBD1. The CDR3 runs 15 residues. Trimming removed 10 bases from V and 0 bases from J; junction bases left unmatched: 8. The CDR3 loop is CATNRGSDSGNTIYF. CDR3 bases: TGTGCCACCAACAGGGGGAGCGACTCTGGAAACACCATATATTTT.

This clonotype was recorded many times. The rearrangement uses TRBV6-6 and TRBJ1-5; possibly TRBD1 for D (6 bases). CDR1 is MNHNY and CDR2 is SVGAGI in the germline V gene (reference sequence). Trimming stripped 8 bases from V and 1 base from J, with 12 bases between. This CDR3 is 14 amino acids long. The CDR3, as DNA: TGTGCCAGCCGTCTTCAGGGGAGCAATCAGCCCCAGCATTTT. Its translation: CASRLQGSNQPQHF.

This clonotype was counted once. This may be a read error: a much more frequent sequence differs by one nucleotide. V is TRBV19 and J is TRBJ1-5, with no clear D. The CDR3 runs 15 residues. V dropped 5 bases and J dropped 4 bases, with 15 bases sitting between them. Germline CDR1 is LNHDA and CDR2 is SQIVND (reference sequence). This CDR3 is CASSSSLVRNQPQHF. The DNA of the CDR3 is TGTGCCAGTAGTTCCTCACTCGTACGGAATCAGCCCCAGCATTTT.

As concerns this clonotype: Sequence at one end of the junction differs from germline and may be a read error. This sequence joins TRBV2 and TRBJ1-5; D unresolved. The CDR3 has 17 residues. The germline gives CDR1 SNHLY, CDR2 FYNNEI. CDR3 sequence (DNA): TGTGCCACCAGTGATTCTGCTAGTTCAGGACGCAATCAGCCCCAGCATTTT. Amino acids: CATSDSASSGRNQPQHF.

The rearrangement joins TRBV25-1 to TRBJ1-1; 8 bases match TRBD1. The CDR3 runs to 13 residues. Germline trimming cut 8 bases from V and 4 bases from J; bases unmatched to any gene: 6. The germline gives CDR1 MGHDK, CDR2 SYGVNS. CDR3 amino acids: CASVAGGSTEAFF. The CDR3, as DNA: TGTGCCAGCGTGGCAGGGGGCAGCACTGAAGCTTTCTTT.

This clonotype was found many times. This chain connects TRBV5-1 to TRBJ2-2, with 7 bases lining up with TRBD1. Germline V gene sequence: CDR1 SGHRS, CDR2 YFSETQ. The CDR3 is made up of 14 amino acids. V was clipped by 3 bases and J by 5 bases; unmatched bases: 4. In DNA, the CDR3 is TGCGCCAGCAGCTCTCACAGGGGTACCGGGGAGCTGTTTTTT. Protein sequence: CASSSHRGTGELFF.

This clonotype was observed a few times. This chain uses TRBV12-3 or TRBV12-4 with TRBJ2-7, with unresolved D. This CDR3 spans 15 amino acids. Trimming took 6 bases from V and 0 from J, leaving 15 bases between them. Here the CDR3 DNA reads TGTGCCAGCAGGCCGGGTGGGATGAGCTCCTACGAGCAGTACTTC. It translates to CASRPGGMSSYEQYF.

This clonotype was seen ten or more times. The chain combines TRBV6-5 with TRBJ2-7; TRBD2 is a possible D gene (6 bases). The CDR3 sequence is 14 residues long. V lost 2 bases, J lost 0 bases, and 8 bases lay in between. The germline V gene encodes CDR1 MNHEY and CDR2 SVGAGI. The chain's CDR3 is CASSYGGISYEQYF. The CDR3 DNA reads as TGTGCCAGCAGTTACGGGGGGATCTCCTACGAGCAGTACTTC.

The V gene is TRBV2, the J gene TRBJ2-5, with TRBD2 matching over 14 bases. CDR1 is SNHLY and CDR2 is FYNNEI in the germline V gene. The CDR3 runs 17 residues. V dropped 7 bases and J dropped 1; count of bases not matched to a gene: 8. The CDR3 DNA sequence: TGTGCCAGCAAAGGGACTAGCGGGAGAAAGGGCCAAGAGACCCAGTACTTC. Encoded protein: CASKGTSGRKGQETQYF.

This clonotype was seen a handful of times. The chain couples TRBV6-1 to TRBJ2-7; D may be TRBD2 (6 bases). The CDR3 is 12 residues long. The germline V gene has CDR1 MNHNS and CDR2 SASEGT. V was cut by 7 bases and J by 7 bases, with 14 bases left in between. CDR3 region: CASKGGSWEQYF. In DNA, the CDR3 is TGTGCCAGCAAAGGAGGGTCGTGGGAGCAGTACTTC.

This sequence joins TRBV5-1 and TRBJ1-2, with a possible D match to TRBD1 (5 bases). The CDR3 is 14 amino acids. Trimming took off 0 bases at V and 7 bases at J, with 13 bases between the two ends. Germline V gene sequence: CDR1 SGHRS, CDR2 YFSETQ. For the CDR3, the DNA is TGCGCCAGCAGCTTGGCGGGGCGCGACTCTGGCTACACCTTC. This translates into CASSLAGRDSGYTF. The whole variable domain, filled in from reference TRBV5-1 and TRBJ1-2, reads KAGVTQTPRYLIKTRGQQVTLSCSPISGHRSVSWYQQTPGQGLQFLFEYFSETQRNKGNFPGRFSGRQFSNSRSEMNVSTLELGDSALYLCASSLAGRDSGYTFGSGTRLTVV.

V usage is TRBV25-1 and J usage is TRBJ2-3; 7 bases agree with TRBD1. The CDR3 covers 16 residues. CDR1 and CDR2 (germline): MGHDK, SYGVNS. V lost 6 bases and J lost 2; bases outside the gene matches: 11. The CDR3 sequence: CASSITGVWDTDTQYF. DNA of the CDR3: TGTGCCAGCAGCATTACAGGGGTGTGGGACACAGATACGCAGTATTTT. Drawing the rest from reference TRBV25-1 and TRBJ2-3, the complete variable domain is EADIYQTPRYLVIGTGKKITLECSQTMGHDKMYWYQQDPGMELHLIHYSYGVNSTEKGDLSSESTVSRIRTEHFPLTLESARPSHTSQYLCASSITGVWDTDTQYFGPGTRLTVL.

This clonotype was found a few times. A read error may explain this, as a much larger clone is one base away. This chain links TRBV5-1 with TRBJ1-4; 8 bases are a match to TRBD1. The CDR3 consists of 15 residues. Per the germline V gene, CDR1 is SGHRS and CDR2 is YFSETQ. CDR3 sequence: CVSSSTGQANEKLFF. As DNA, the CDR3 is TGCGTCAGCAGCAGTACGGGACAGGCCAATGAAAAACTGTTTTTT. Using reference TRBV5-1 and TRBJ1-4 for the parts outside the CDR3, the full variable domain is KAGVTQTPRYLIKTRGQQVTLSCSPISGHRSVSWYQQTPGQGLQFLFEYFSETQRNKGNFPGRFSGRQFSNSRSEMNVSTLELGDSALYLCVSSSTGQANEKLFFGSGTQLSVL.

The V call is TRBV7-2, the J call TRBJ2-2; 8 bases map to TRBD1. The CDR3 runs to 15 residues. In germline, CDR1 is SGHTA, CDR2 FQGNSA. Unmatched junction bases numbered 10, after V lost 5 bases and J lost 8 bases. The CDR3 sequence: CASSTVDRAGGELFF. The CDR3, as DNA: TGTGCCAGCAGCACCGTGGACAGGGCCGGAGGGGAGCTGTTTTTT.

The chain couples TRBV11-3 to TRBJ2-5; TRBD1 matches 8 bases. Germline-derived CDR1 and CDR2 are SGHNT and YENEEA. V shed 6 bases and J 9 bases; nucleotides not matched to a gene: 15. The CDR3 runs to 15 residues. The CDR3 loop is CASSPTGGPGKPQYF. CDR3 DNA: TGTGCCAGCAGTCCAACAGGGGGGCCAGGGAAACCCCAGTACTTC.

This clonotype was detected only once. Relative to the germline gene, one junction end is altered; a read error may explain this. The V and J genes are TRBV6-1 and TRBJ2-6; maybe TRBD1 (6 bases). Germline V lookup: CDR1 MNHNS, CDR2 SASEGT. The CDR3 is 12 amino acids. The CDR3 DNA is TGTGCCAGCAGTAGGACAGCAAACACTGAAGCTTTC. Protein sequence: CASSRTANTEAF.

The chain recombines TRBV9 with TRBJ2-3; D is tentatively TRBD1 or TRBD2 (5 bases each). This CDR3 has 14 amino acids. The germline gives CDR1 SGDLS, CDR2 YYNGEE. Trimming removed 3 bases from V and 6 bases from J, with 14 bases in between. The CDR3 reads CASSEGPHPDTQYF. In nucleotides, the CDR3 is TGTGCCAGCAGCGAGGGACCCCACCCGGATACGCAGTATTTT.

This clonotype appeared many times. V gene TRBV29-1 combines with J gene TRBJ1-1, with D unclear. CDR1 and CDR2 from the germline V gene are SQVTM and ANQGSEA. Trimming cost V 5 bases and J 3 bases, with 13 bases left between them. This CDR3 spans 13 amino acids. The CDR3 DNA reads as TGCAGCGTTCGTATCGCCTTGGACACTGAAGCTTTCTTT. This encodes CSVRIALDTEAFF.

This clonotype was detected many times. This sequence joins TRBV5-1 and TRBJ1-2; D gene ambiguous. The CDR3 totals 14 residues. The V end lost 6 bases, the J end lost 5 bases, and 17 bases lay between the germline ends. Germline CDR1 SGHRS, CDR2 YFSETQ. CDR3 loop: CASTRQGGGYGYTF. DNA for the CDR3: TGCGCCAGCACTAGACAAGGAGGAGGATATGGCTACACCTTC.

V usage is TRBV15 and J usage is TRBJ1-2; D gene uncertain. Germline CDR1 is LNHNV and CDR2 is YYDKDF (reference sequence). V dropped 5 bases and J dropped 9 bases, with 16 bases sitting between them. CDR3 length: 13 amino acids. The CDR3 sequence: CATSEAGSGSYTF. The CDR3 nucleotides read TGTGCCACCAGCGAGGCGGGTAGCGGGAGCTACACCTTC.

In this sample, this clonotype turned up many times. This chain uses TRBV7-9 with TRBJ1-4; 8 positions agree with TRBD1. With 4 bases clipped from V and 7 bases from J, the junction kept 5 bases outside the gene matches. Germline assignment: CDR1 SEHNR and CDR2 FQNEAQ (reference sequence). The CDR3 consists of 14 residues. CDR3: CASSSTGGIEKLFF. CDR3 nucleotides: TGTGCCAGCAGCTCTACAGGGGGTATTGAAAAACTGTTTTTT.

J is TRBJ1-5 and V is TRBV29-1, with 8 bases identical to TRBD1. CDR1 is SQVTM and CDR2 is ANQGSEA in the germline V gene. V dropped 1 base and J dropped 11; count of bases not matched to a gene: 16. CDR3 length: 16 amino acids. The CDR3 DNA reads TGCAGCGTTGAAGGAGCCGCCCTCGACAGGGGAGAGACCCAGCATTTT. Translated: CSVEGAALDRGETQHF.

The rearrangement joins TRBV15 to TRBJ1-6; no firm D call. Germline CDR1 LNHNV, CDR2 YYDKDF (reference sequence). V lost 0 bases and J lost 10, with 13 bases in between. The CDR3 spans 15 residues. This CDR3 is CATSRDGSEASPLHF. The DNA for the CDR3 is TGTGCCACCAGCAGAGATGGCAGTGAGGCCTCACCCCTCCACTTT.

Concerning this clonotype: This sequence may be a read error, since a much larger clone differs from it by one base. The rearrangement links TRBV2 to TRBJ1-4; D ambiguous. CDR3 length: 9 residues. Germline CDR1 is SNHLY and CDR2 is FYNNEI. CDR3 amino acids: CASSENLFF. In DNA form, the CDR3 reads TGTGCCAGCAGTGAAAACCTGTTTTTT.

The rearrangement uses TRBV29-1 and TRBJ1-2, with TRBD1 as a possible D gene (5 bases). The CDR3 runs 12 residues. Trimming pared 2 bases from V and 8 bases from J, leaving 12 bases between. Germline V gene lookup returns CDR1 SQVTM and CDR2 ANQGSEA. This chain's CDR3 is CSVETSGRGYTF. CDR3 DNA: TGCAGCGTTGAAACCTCAGGGAGAGGCTACACCTTC.